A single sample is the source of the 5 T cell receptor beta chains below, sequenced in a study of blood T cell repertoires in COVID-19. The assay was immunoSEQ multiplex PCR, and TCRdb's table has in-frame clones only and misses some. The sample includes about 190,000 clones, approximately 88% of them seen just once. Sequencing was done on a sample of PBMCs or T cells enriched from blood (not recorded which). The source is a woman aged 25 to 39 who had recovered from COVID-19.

The CDR3 sequence is CASSEQLTSGGGETQYF. In DNA form, the CDR3 reads TGTGCCAGCAGTGAACAACTTACTAGCGGGGGAGGGGAGACCCAGTACTTC. The gene calls are TRBV25-1 and TRBJ2-5; 11 nucleotides match TRBD2. This CDR3 region has 17 residues. Germline V lookup: CDR1 MGHDK, CDR2 SYGVNS. Germline trimming cut 2 bases from V and 5 bases from J; bases unmatched to any gene: 10.

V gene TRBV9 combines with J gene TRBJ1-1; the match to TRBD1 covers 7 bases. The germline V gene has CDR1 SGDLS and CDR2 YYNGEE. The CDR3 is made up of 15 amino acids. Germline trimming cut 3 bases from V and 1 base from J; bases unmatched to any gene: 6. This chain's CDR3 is CASSATGIGNTEAFF. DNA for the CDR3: TGTGCCAGCAGCGCGACAGGGATTGGGAACACTGAAGCTTTCTTT.

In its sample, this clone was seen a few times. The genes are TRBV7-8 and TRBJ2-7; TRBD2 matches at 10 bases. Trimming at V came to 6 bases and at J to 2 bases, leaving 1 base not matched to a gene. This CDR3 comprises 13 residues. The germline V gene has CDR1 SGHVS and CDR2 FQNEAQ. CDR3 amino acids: CASRLAGTYEQYV. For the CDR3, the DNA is TGTGCCAGCAGACTAGCGGGGACCTACGAGCAGTACGTC.

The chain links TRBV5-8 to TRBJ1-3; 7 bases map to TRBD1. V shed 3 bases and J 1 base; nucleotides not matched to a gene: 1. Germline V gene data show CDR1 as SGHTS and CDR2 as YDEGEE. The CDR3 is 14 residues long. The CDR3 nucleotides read TGTGCCAGCAGCTCGACAGGGTCTGGAAACACCATATATTTT. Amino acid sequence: CASSSTGSGNTIYF.

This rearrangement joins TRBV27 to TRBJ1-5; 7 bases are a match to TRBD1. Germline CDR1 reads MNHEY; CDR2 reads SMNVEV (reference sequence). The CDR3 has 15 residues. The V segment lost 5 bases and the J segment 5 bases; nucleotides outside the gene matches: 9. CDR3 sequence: CASSRTGVFDQPQHF. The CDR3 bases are TGTGCCAGCAGTCGTACAGGGGTATTTGATCAGCCCCAGCATTTT.